Listed below are T cell receptor beta chains from one sample, sequenced in a study of HIV-infected patients and healthy controls. Each CDR3 protein gets one entry after TCRdb re-called the 5' RACE reads with MiXCR. Of 7,500 to 10,000 distinct CDR3 sequences in the sample, approximately 7.6% were seen once. The sequencing used blood, collected before antiretroviral therapy. Receptor source: an adult with HIV infection. The donor label of this sample is uncertain. The CDR3 runs from the conserved cysteine through the conserved F or W. Each record gives: J gene, V gene, CDR3 protein.

J: TRBJ1-6
V: TRBV27
CDR3: CASSPTAGGHSPLHF

J: TRBJ2-3
V: TRBV29-1
CDR3: CSVEEGGNPDTQYF

J: TRBJ1-4
V: TRBV5-5
CDR3: CASSPTLHDNEKLFF

J: TRBJ2-3
V: TRBV24-1
CDR3: CATSAGTGGADTQYF

J: TRBJ2-2
V: TRBV7-9
CDR3: CASSRTLAGRSTGELFF

J: TRBJ2-7
V: TRBV10-3
CDR3: CAIRGSRNEQYF

J: TRBJ2-7
V: TRBV5-4
CDR3: CASSLKSSGGVEQYF

J: TRBJ2-4
V: TRBV6-1
CDR3: CASSVVLAKNIQYF

J: TRBJ2-3
V: TRBV15
CDR3: CATSRESLATDTQYF

J: TRBJ1-1
V: TRBV7-8
CDR3: CASSSRNTEAFF

J: TRBJ1-1
V: TRBV27
CDR3: CASTPNRNTEAFF

J: TRBJ2-7
V: TRBV11-2
CDR3: CASRPGSGVYYEQYF

J: TRBJ2-1
V: TRBV5-4
CDR3: CASSLILAGGLYNEQFF

J: TRBJ2-7
V: TRBV11-3
CDR3: CASSLGQGRSYEQYF

J: TRBJ2-5
V: TRBV12-3/TRBV12-4
CDR3: CASSLQGPQYF

J: TRBJ2-6
V: TRBV23-1
CDR3: CASSQSRTASGANVLTF

J: TRBJ1-1
V: TRBV10-3
CDR3: CVIKGKGMNTEAFF

J: TRBJ2-3
V: TRBV6-5
CDR3: CASSYSLAGAVGSTDTQYF

J: TRBJ1-2
V: TRBV2
CDR3: CASSEARRQGYGYTF

J: TRBJ1-5
V: TRBV7-6
CDR3: CASSPDRASSPQHF

J: TRBJ2-1
V: TRBV25-1
CDR3: CASRTSRNNEQFF

J: TRBJ1-5
V: TRBV18
CDR3: CASSPATGGGNQPQHF